This is a list of T cell receptor beta chains from one sample in a study of cytomegalovirus exposure and HLA in healthy donors. Profiling relied on immunoSEQ multiplex PCR, and the TCRdb table lists in-frame clones only, not all of them. The sample has some 150,000 clones, about 90% seen once. Sequenced material: PBMCs. These receptors all come from a woman under 30 in good health and CMV-seropositive. The CDR3 runs from the conserved cysteine through the conserved F or W. The D gene is left open where the match is weak. For some rows the clone size is stated as once, few or many, or as a class when expanded; others skip it.

J | size | V | D | CDR3 | DNA
TRBJ1-6 | . | TRBV5-6 | . | CASSLVEYSPLHF | TGTGCCAGCAGCTTGGTCGAGTATTCACCCCTCCACTTT
TRBJ1-6 | . | TRBV4-1 | . | CASSQPTVINSPLHF | TGCGCCAGCAGCCAACCGACAGTCATTAATTCACCCCTCCACTTT
TRBJ2-7 | once | TRBV4-3 | TRBD2 | CASSQEPSGGNEQYF | TGCGCCAGCAGCCAAGAACCTAGCGGGGGGAATGAGCAGTACTTC
TRBJ2-7 | once | TRBV4-2 | . | CASSPRTGGRYEQYF | TGTGCCAGCAGCCCCCGGACAGGAGGGAGGTACGAGCAGTACTTC
TRBJ2-4 | . | TRBV5-1 | . | CASSSGQSAKNIQYF | TGCGCCAGCAGCTCAGGACAGTCAGCCAAAAACATTCAGTACTTC
TRBJ1-6 | . | TRBV21-1 | . | CASSKGWSGTGGGKSPLHF | TGTGCCAGCAGCAAAGGTTGGTCCGGGACAGGGGGCGGAAAGTCACCCCTCCACTTT
TRBJ2-3 | . | TRBV9 | TRBD2 | CASSVPRLAGGPDTQYF | TGTGCCAGCAGCGTACCGAGGCTAGCGGGGGGACCAGATACGCAGTATTTT
TRBJ2-2 | . | TRBV7-9 | . | CASSPTGTGELFF | TGTGCCAGCAGCCCCACAGGGACCGGGGAGCTGTTTTTT
TRBJ1-5 | few | TRBV6-1 | . | CASSGQGLNQPQHF | TGTGCCAGCAGTGGTCAGGGTCTCAATCAGCCCCAGCATTTT
TRBJ2-3 | . | TRBV27 | . | CASSPIGTDTQYF | TGTGCCAGCAGTCCGATCGGGACAGATACGCAGTATTTT